This T cell receptor beta chain was captured by sequencing in a study of PD-1 blockade in classical Hodgkin lymphoma. Regarding the study as a whole: As was reported, newly diagnosed patients showed lower baseline TCR diversity than healthy donors did.

The germline CDR1 and CDR2 sequences are WSHSY and SAAADI. There are 19 residues in the CDR3. Trimming took 0 bases from V and 4 from J; bases not matched to a gene: 13. Libraries were prepared by immunoSEQ multiplex PCR; TCRdb keeps only in-frame clonotypes and omits some of them. The table lists tens of thousands of clones, 76% of them singletons. Each patient relapsed following autologous stem cell transplantation, and prior brentuximab vedotin exposure differed. About this clone: The antigen is undetermined.

The chain joins TRBV10-2 to TRBJ1-5, with TRBD1 matching 9 bases. Material: peripheral blood mononuclear cells (PBMCs), obtained at baseline. This TCR came from a human donor with classical Hodgkin lymphoma. CDR3 loop: CASSESRDRDLWANQPQHF. CDR3 nucleotides: TGCGCCAGCAGTGAGTCGAGGGACAGGGACCTCTGGGCGAATCAGCCCCAGCATTTT.